This TCR beta chain emerged from a study of shared clonotypes between healthy human individuals (dated by TCRdb to about 2020). As for the study more broadly: A few men and a couple of women, aged 18 to 49 years, made up the cohort. Between about 0.94 and 8.9 billion PBMCs per donor were obtained by leukapheresis. Per donor, three plates each were used for CD4 naive and CD4 memory, two for CD8 naive, and one for CD8 memory. To increase sequencing depth and limit assay-specific biases, TCR repertoire library preparation and sequencing were carried out by different laboratories using diverse techniques. To estimate repertoire size and how much clonotypes are shared between individuals, the study performed deep sequencing of blood TCR repertoires from roughly five healthy adults. General study outcomes and caveats: Estimated clonotype richness was generally larger for naive than for memory subsets. Rarefaction of sorted-subset datasets indicated incomplete sequencing despite the large sequencing depth. Sampling was restricted to blood, and TCR repertoires in tissues likely differ from the TCR repertoires found in blood. Pairwise subsampling indicated that sequencing depth was expected to affect the degree of clonotype sharing among donors. When four donors were compared, the shared fraction of clonotypes was roughly 5% for naive CD4, 3% to 4% for naive CD8, more than 2% for memory CD4, and 0.4% for memory CD8. Compared with non-shared clonotypes, the clonotypes found in all four sorted-subset donors had higher generation probabilities. The genetic and exposure-history diversity represented was limited by the small number of donors.

V drops 1 base and J drops 1 base, leaving 15 bases in between. For CDR1 and CDR2, the germline V gene lists SGHAT and FQNNGV. The CDR3 holds 17 amino acids from the cysteine to the phenylalanine. Only CDR3 DNA remains: 51 bases, in frame from the first base. Using the deep immunoSEQ assay, multiplex PCR amplified TCR CDR3 regions from genomic DNA. Genomic DNA extracted from each cell subset was distributed evenly over all wells of several immunoSEQ 96-well plates, and each plate served as one replicate. Each replicate PCR for sorted subsets received about 200 ng genomic DNA, equal to about 30,000 T cell genomes. Purified libraries were quantified with a Qubit 3.0 fluorometer, sized on a Bioanalyzer 2100, and re-quantified with the KAPA Library Quantification kit. Every immunoSEQ 96-well plate was sequenced on a separate single-read 150-cycle Illumina NextSeq 550 flow cell. The study's processing was this. The immunoSEQ output contained only junctional sequences without quality scores, so filtering could not match that applied to full-length reads. Sequences were annotated with PyIR, a Python wrapper for IgBLAST v1.9, and V/J genes and CDR3 were assigned using IMGT germline references. Reads with weak V/J assignments (E-value above 1e-6), missing CDR3, stop codons, out-of-frame junctions, or ambiguous translated residues were removed. V3J clonotypes were defined as sequences sharing an identical inferred V gene, J gene, and CDR3 amino acid sequence. Percentage overlap between repertoires was calculated by dividing the number of shared unique clonotypes by the size of the smaller repertoire. Three approaches were used to assess repertoire richness: RTK rarefaction, the Chao1 estimator, and Recon v2.1 estimates of unobserved clonotypes. Generation probabilities for all TCRbeta clonotypes obtained by the gDNA method from a few donors were computed using OLGA. Imported from immuneACCESS, the table was reduced by TCRdb to in-frame sequences with V and J called. These copies leave out some clones; in studies compared against another copy, an unresolved V gene accounts for under half, and the cause of the remainder is not known. That table furnishes V, J and clone size, whereas the DNA furnished D and trimming. The sample table contains roughly 2.1 million clones; only one count was recorded for 85% to 95% of them. Roughly 1.8% of the sample is held by the ten biggest clonotypes.

Regarding this clone: The antigen it binds to is not known. One base away there is no much larger clone; base qualities are not given.

CD8 naive samples consisted of CD45RO-negative cells that were positively selected for CCR7, yielding a CD45RA+CCR7+ population without TemRA cells. The donors were healthy, HIV-negative adults who had no recently reported acute infections or vaccinations. All donors were Caucasian adults living in Nashville, Tennessee, USA. Blood was collected by leukapheresis, and PBMCs were isolated by Ficoll-Histopaque density gradient centrifugation and then cryopreserved in liquid nitrogen vapor phase. Analytical flow cytometry was used to check the purity and quantity of every magnetically sorted T cell population. Genomic DNA was isolated from every sorted fraction and measured by UV absorbance on a Nanodrop 2000c.

The sequencing sample was made of naive CD8+ T cells from PBMCs. The cell subset or site label of this sample denotes: CD45RA+CCR7+. The rearranged chain carries TRBV11-2 and TRBJ2-3, with the D gene too uncertain to name. The clonotype was recovered from a man aged 18 to 30 in good health. Some clones in this sample may be carry-over from other donors' samples. This receptor has the CDR3 CASSLGYLTVRTDTQYF. At the DNA level, the sequence is TGTGCCAGCAGCTTAGGTTATTTGACGGTGCGCACAGATACGCAGTATTTT.